This is a list of T cell receptor beta chains from one sample in a study of T cells in Graves' hyperthyroidism and ophthalmopathy. TCRdb reanalysed the multiplex PCR reads using MiXCR and keeps one entry per CDR3 protein. The sample includes 500,000 to 600,000 distinct CDR3 sequences, about 45% of them seen just once. Sequencing used peripheral blood or thyroid tissue (not recorded which). These receptors originate from an adult woman with Graves' disease, either hyperthyroidism or ophthalmopathy (not recorded which). CDR3s include the opening cysteine and the closing phenylalanine or tryptophan. Each record gives: V gene, D gene, CDR3 length, J gene, clone size, CDR3 DNA, CDR3 protein. The D gene is left open where the match is weak. Clone size is not always given. Where it is, it says once, few, many or a class for expanded clones.

TRBV7-9,NA,13,TRBJ2-7,few,TGTGCCAGCAGCTTTCTGGAGTCCTACGAGCAGTACTTC,CASSFLESYEQYF
TRBV7-2,NA,11,TRBJ1-1,NA,TGTGCCAGCAGCCCCGGCCCGGGGGGTCTCTTT,CASSPGPGGLF
TRBV4-1,NA,17,TRBJ2-7,few,TGCGCCAGCAGCCAAGATCTTAGGGCCCTCCCTTTCTACGAGCAGTACTTC,CASSQDLRALPFYEQYF
TRBV20-1,NA,16,TRBJ2-5,NA,TGCAGTGCTAATACCCCCTCAACAGGGATCCAAGAGACCCAGTACTTC,CSANTPSTGIQETQYF
TRBV10-2,NA,15,TRBJ1-2,NA,TGCGCCAGCAGCGACAGGACAAATAGAAACTATGGCTACACCTTC,CASSDRTNRNYGYTF
TRBV19,NA,12,TRBJ1-2,NA,TGTGCCTCAAAAGGACAGCTATATGGCTACACCTTC,CASKGQLYGYTF
TRBV5-1,TRBD1,12,TRBJ1-1,many,TGCGCCAGCAGCATCCGACAGGGACGTACTTTCTTT,CASSIRQGRTFF
TRBV7-3,NA,14,TRBJ2-7,many,TGTGCCAGCAGCTGGTCCGGTGGGGCCTACGAGCAGTACTTC,CASSWSGGAYEQYF
TRBV15,TRBD1,15,TRBJ1-2,many,TGTGCCACCAGCACTACCCCTGGGACAGCCAAGGGTTACACCTTC,CATSTTPGTAKGYTF
TRBV5-1,NA,16,TRBJ2-5,NA,TGCGCCAGCAGCCCGGGACAGCGGGGGAGCCAAGAGACCCAGTACTTC,CASSPGQRGSQETQYF
TRBV7-9,NA,13,TRBJ1-2,NA,NA,CASSFGQGSGNTF
TRBV2,TRBD2,18,TRBJ2-2,NA,TGTGCCAGCAGCCCCCCCGAAGGGCTAGCGGGAGTCATCGGGGAGCTGTTTTTT,CASSPPEGLAGVIGELFF
TRBV2,NA,13,TRBJ1-6,many,TGTGCCAGCCACGGACAGCTTAATTCACCCCTCCACTTT,CASHGQLNSPLHF
TRBV14,NA,12,TRBJ2-7,many,TGTGCCAGCATCCGGACAGCCTACGAGCAGTACTTC,CASIRTAYEQYF
TRBV6-1,NA,14,TRBJ2-3,few,TGTGCCAGCAGGGGGCTAGGGGGCACAGATACGCAGTATTTT,CASRGLGGTDTQYF
TRBV7-9,NA,16,TRBJ2-7,many,TGTGCCAGCAGCTTAGCTACAGGGTTTGGGAGGGGAGAGCAGTACTTC,CASSLATGFGRGEQYF
TRBV2,NA,12,TRBJ2-7,many,TGTGCCAGCAGTGAGGGAGTGAACGAGCAGTACTTC,CASSEGVNEQYF
TRBV7-8,NA,14,TRBJ1-5,NA,TGTGCCAGCAGTTTAACGCAGGTTAACCAGCCCCAGCATTTT,CASSLTQVNQPQHF
TRBV29-1,NA,14,TRBJ2-2,many,TGCAGCGTTGCCGGGATCTCGAACACCGGGGAGCTGTTTTTT,CSVAGISNTGELFF
TRBV4-1,NA,14,TRBJ1-2,many,TGCGCCAGCAGCCAAGTTGGGCGGGCTGGTGGCTACACCTTC,CASSQVGRAGGYTF
TRBV7-9,NA,14,TRBJ2-2,few,TGTGCCAGCAGCTTGGACAGATCCACCAGGGAGCCGTTTTTT,CASSLDRSTREPFF
TRBV7-2,NA,15,TRBJ1-4,few,TGTGCCAGCAGCTTAGTCCTGGGGGCGTATGAAAAACTGTTTTTT,CASSLVLGAYEKLFF
TRBV29-1,NA,14,TRBJ2-5,once,TGCAGCGTTCGGAGAGGGATAGGCCAAGAGACCCAGTACTTC,CSVRRGIGQETQYF
TRBV7-2,NA,15,TRBJ2-7,NA,TGTGCCAGCAGCTTATTGGACTCGCGCTCCTACGAGCAGTACTTC,CASSLLDSRSYEQYF
TRBV25-1,TRBD1,16,TRBJ2-7,NA,TGTGCCAGCAGTGCACAGGACAGGGGTTTCCGTGACGAGCAGTACTTC,CASSAQDRGFRDEQYF
TRBV27,TRBD2,13,TRBJ2-7,many,TGTGCCAGCAGAGCGGGAGGGCCTAACGAGCAGTACTTC,CASRAGGPNEQYF
TRBV29-1,TRBD1,12,TRBJ1-1,few,TGCAGCCTCCAACAGGGGAAGACTGAAGCTTTCTTT,CSLQQGKTEAFF
TRBV7-3,NA,11,TRBJ2-2,NA,TGTGCCAGCGGGAACGGCGGGGAGCTGTTTTTT,CASGNGGELFF
TRBV27,NA,13,TRBJ2-7,many,TGTGCCAGCAGGCGGACTCCTTCCTACGAGCAGTACTTC,CASRRTPSYEQYF
TRBV29-1,NA,13,TRBJ1-1,few,TGCAGCGGTGGAGACCCAATGAACACTGAAGCTTTCTTT,CSGGDPMNTEAFF
TRBV15,NA,19,TRBJ2-6,NA,TGTGCCACCAGCAGAGATGGGCCTAGGGGGTACTCTGGGGCCAACGTCCTGACTTTC,CATSRDGPRGYSGANVLTF
TRBV20-1,NA,14,TRBJ1-3,many,TGCAGTGCTAGGATCGCGGTGGGGCCGGGCACCATATATTTT,CSARIAVGPGTIYF
TRBV15,NA,13,TRBJ1-6,many,TGTGCCACCAGCAGAGTCCGGGGGTCACCCCTCCACTTT,CATSRVRGSPLHF
TRBV27,TRBD2,15,TRBJ2-5,few,TGTGCCAGCAGTTCCGGACTAGCGGGAAAAGAGACCCAGTACTTC,CASSSGLAGKETQYF